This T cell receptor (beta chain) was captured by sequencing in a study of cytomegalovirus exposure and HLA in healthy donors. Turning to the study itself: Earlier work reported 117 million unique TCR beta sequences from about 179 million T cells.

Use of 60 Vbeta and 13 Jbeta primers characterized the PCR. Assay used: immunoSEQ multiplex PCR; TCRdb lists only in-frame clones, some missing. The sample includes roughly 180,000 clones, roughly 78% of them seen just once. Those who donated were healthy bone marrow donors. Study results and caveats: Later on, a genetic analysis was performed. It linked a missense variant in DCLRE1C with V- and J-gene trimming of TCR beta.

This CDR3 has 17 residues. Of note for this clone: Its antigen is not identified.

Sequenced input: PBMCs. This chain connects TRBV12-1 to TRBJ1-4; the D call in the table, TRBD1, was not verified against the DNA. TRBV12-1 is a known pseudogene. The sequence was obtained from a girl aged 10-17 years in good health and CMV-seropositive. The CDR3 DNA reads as TGTGCCAGCAGCCGGAACGGGACAAGGGGACCTAATGAAAAACTGTTTTTT. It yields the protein CASSRNGTRGPNEKLFF.